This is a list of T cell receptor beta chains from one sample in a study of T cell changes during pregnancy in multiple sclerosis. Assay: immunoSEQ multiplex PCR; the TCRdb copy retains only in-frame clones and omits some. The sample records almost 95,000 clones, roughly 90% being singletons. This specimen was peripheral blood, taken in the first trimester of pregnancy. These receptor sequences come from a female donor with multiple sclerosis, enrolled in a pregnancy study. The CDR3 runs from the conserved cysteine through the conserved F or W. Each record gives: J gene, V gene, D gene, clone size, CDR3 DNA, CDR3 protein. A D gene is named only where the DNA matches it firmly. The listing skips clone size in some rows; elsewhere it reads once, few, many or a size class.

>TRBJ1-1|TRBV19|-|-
TGTGCCAGTAGGACTCAGGGGAACACTGAAGCTTTCTTT
CASRTQGNTEAFF
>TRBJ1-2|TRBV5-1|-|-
TGCGCCAGCAGCGCACCTGGAGGTGGCTACACCTTC
CASSAPGGGYTF
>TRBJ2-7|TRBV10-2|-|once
TGCGCCAGCAGTGAGTCGGCAGGGTACGAGCAGTACTTC
CASSESAGYEQYF
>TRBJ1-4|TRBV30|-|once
TGTGCCTGGAGCCCTAGAAGGGGTGTGCGGGAAAAACTGTTTTTT
CAWSPRRGVREKLFF
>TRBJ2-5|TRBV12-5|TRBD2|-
TGTGCTAGTGGTTCCCCACTAGCGGGAAAAGAGACCCAGTACTTC
CASGSPLAGKETQYF
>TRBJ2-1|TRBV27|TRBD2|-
TGTGCCAGCAGTAACACACTACTAGCGGCCTCCTACAATGAGCAGTTCTTC
CASSNTLLAASYNEQFF
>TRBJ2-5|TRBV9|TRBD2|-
TGTGCCAGCAGTTTAGGCGGGAGGGACGGAGAGACCCAGTACTTC
CASSLGGRDGETQYF
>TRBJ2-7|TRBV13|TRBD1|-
TGTGCCAGCAGGGAGGGGACAGGGCTGCAGTACTTC
CASREGTGLQYF
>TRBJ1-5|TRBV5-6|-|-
TGTGCCAGCAGCTTGGCACCCTCGGGGCCCCAGCATTTT
CASSLAPSGPQHF
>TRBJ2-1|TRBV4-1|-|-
TGCGCCAGCAGCCAAATCCAGGGTGGTGAGCAGTTCTTC
CASSQIQGGEQFF
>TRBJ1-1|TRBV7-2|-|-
TGTGCCAGCAGCTCACAGGGAAGAAACACTGAAGCTTTCTTT
CASSSQGRNTEAFF
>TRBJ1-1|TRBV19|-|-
TGTGCCAGTAGTATAGTCAGCCAGGGCCCGAACACTGAAGCTTTCTTT
CASSIVSQGPNTEAFF
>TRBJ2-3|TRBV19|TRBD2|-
TGTGCCAGTAGTATTTCGGGACTAGCGGGAGCCCAAAGCACAGATACGCAGTATTTT
CASSISGLAGAQSTDTQYF
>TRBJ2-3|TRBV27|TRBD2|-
TGTGCCAGCAGTTTGAGCGGGGGAATATTCACAGATACGCAGTATTTT
CASSLSGGIFTDTQYF
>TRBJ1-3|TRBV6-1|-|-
TGTGCCAGCACCGAAGGAGGGAGCTCTGGAAACACCATATATTTT
CASTEGGSSGNTIYF
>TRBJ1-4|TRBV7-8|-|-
TGTGCCAGCAGCTTAGCGCGTAGAAGCCTTAATGAAAAACTGTTTTTT
CASSLARRSLNEKLFF
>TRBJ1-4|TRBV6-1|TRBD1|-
TGTGCCAGCAGTGAAGTTCGGACAGGGGAACTGTTTTTT
CASSEVRTGELFF
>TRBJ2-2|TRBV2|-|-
TGTGCCAGCAGGGGAGGGGGGGGAACCGGGGAGCTGTTTTTT
CASRGGGGTGELFF
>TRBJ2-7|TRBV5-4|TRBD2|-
TGTGCCAGCAGCCCGGGACTAGGAGTAGAGCAGTACTTC
CASSPGLGVEQYF
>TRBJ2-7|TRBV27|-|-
TGTGCCAGCAGTTTCTTAGGGAGCTTCGACGAGCAGTACTTC
CASSFLGSFDEQYF
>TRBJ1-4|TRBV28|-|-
TGTGCCAGCAGTTTATTAGGGGCAACTAATGAAAAACTGTTTTTT
CASSLLGATNEKLFF
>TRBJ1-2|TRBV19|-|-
TGTGCCAGTAGTACCGGACAAAGAGCTAACTATGGCTACACCTTC
CASSTGQRANYGYTF
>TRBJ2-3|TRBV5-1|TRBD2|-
TGCGCCAGCAGCTCGGGACTAGCGGTAGTTGCAGATACGCAGTATTTT
CASSSGLAVVADTQYF
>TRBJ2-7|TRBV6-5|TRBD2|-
TGTGCCAGCAGAGGACGACTAGCGGGAGCCCACGAGCAGTACTTC
CASRGRLAGAHEQYF
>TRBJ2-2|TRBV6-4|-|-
TGTGCCAGCAGTGACACGGGAGAGAACACCGGGGAGCTGTTTTTT
CASSDTGENTGELFF
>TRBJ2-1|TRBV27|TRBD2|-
TGTGCCAGCAGTTTAATATCCCCAGCGGGACGGTACTACAATGAGCAGTTCTTC
CASSLISPAGRYYNEQFF
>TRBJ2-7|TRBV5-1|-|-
TGCGCCAGCAGCTTGGGCGGTTACGAGCAGTACTTC
CASSLGGYEQYF
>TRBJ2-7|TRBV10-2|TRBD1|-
TGCGCCAGCAGGGACAGGGCCGCGAGCTCCTACGAGCAGTACTTC
CASRDRAASSYEQYF
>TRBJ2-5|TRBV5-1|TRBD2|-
TGCGCCAGCAGCTTGGAAGGTAGCGGGAGCGGCGGGAGAGAGACCCAGTACTTC
CASSLEGSGSGGRETQYF
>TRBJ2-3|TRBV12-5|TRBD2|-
TGTGCTAGTGGTCAAGGACTAGCGGGTAAAAGCACAGATACGCAGTATTTT
CASGQGLAGKSTDTQYF
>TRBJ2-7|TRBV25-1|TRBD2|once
TGTGCCAGCACCCCACCCCCCTCGGCTAGCGGGACCTACGAGCAGTACTTC
CASTPPPSASGTYEQYF
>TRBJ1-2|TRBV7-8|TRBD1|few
TGTGCCAGCAGCGAGGGACAGGGCTATGGCTACACCTTC
CASSEGQGYGYTF
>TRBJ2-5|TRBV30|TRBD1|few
TGTGCCTGTAACAGGGGTAGGTCCCAGTACTTC
CACNRGRSQYF
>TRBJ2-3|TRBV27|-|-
TGTGCCAGCAGTTCCGACAGGTCGACAGATACGCAGTATTTT
CASSSDRSTDTQYF
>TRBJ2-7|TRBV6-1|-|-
TGTGCCAGCCTAGACAGAGGCAACGAGCAGTACTTC
CASLDRGNEQYF
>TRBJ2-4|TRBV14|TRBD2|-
TGTGCCAGCAGCCAAGCTAGCGGGAACATTCAGTACTTC
CASSQASGNIQYF
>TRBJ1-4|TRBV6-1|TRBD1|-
TGTGCCAGCAAACTGACAGGGGGCCGTGAAAAACTGTTTTTT
CASKLTGGREKLFF
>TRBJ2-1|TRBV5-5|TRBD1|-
TGTGCCAGCAGCTTGTCTGACCGGGACAGGGGGCTCGGAAATGAGCAGTTCTTC
CASSLSDRDRGLGNEQFF
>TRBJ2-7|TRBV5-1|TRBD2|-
TGCGCCAGCAGCCTGGGACTAGCGGGAGTCCCCTACGAGCAGTACTTC
CASSLGLAGVPYEQYF
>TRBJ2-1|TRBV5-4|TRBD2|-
TGTGCCAGCAGCTTGGAGCGGGGGCATGAGTTCTTC
CASSLERGHEFF
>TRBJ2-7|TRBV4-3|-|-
TGCGCCAGCAGCCAAGAGAGGGGGGGTGGCTACGAGCAGTACTTC
CASSQERGGGYEQYF
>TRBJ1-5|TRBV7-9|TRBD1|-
TGTGCCAGCAACACGGACAGGGAGATAAATCAGCCCCAGCATTTT
CASNTDREINQPQHF
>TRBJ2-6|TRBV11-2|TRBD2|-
TGTGCCAGCAGCTACACTAGCGGGAGGGCCTCAGGGGCCAACGTCCTGACTTTC
CASSYTSGRASGANVLTF
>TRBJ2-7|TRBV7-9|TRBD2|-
TGTGCCAGCAGCGTGACTAGCGCAGTGGGTCACGAGCAGTACTTC
CASSVTSAVGHEQYF
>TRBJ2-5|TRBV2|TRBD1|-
TGTGCCAGCAGTGAGAGACAGGGTAAAAGTTACGAGACCCAGTACTTC
CASSERQGKSYETQYF
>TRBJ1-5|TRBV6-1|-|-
TGTGCCAGCACCGAGCGGGGGGTATCGCGTCAGCCCCAGCATTTT
CASTERGVSRQPQHF
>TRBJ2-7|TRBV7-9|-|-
TGTGCCAGCAGCTTAGCTAAAAGACCCGGACAGTACGAGCAGTACTTC
CASSLAKRPGQYEQYF
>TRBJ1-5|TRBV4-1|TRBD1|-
TGCGCCAGCAGCCGGGTATTTACAGGGGGTAATCAGCCCCAGCATTTT
CASSRVFTGGNQPQHF
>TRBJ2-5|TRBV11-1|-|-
TGTGCCAGCAGCAAAGCAGGGTTCCAAGAGACCCAGTACTTC
CASSKAGFQETQYF
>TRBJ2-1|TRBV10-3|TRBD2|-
TGTGCCAGCCAGGGACTAGCGTACAATGAGCAGTTCTTC
CASQGLAYNEQFF
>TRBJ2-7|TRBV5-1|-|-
TGCGCCAGCAGTTTCAAAGGAACAGGGGGGGACTCCTACGAGCAGTACTTC
CASSFKGTGGDSYEQYF
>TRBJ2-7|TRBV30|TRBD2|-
TGTGCCTGGAGTGTTTCTAGCGGGAGACCGAACTACGAGCAGTACTTC
CAWSVSSGRPNYEQYF
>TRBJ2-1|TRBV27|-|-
TGTGCCAGCAGTTTATTTTATAGGGGTGAGCAGTTCTTC
CASSLFYRGEQFF